This record looks at one T cell receptor (beta chain) sequence and its context. Its specificity is unknown. This sample was taken from a study of graft-versus-host responses after intestinal transplantation. Trimming removed 6 bases at V and 4 bases at J, with 4 bases between. Germline lookup yields CDR1 MNHEY and CDR2 SMNVEV (reference sequence). The CDR3 runs to 11 residues. Produced via immunoSEQ multiplex PCR; TCRdb's table is partial and in-frame only. The sample yields 110,000 to 150,000 clones, approximately 91% seen once. The chain combines TRBV27 with TRBJ2-1; D remains ambiguous. The source of this sequence is a human donor who received an intestinal transplant. The starting material was unstimulated CD4+ T cells sorted from spleen or lymph node cells, obtained before intestinal transplant. The CDR3 DNA sequence: TGTGCCAGCAGCCGTTACAATGAGCAGTTCTTC. Translated: CASSRYNEQFF.